The entry below gives a single TCR beta chain sequence along with its context. The CDR3 totals 15 residues. Germline V gene data show CDR1 as MNHEY and CDR2 as SVGAGI. With 0 bases removed from V and 3 bases from J, the gap between germline ends came to 11 bases. The sample belongs to a study of blood T cell repertoires in COVID-19. Study overall: Sources were T cells, B-cell-depleted T cells, or PBMCs; the material itself was cDNA or gDNA.

Original methodology: Nucleated cell counts were estimated from reference gene primer amplification. This table comes from immunoSEQ multiplex PCR, and its TCRdb copy is limited to in-frame clones, with some not included. V and J calls plus clone size are reproduced from that table; the DNA served to infer D and trimming. This sample yields fewer than 350,000 clones, of which around 86% are seen a single time; about 2.9% belongs to the top ten. This receptor was taken from a woman aged 55-75 years with active or convalescent COVID-19. Sequenced: peripheral blood. The chain links TRBV6-5 to TRBJ1-1; D perhaps matches TRBD1 (5 bases). The CDR3 DNA is TGTGCCAGCAGTTACTCAGGGGTTTTTGACACTGAAGCTTTCTTT. Protein: CASSYSGVFDTEAFF.